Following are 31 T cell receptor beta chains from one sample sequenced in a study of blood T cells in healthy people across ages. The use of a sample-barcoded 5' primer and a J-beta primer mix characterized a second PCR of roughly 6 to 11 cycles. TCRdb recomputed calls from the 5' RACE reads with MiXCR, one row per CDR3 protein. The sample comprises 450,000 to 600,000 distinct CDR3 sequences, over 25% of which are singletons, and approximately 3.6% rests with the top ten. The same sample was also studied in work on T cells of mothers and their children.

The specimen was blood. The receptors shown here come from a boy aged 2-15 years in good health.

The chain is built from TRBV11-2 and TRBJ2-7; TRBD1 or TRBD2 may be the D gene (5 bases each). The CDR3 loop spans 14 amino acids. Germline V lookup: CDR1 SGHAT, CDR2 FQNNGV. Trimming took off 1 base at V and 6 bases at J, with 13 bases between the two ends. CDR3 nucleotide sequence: TGTGCCAGCAGCTTAGCCGGGGCATCCCGCGAGCAGTACTTC. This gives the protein CASSLAGASREQYF.

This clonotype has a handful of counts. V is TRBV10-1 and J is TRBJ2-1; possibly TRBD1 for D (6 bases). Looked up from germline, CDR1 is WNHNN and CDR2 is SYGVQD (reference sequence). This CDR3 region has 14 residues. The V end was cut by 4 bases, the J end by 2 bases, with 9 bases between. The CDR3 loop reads CASSGGPTYNEQFF. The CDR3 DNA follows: TGCGCCAGCAGTGGGGGGCCGACCTACAATGAGCAGTTCTTC.

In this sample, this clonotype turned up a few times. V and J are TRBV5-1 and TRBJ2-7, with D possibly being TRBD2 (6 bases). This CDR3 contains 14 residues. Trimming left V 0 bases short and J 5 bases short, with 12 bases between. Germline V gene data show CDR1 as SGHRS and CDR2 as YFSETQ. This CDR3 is CASSLGPTSNEQYF. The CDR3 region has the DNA TGCGCCAGCAGCTTGGGTCCCACTAGCAACGAGCAGTACTTC.

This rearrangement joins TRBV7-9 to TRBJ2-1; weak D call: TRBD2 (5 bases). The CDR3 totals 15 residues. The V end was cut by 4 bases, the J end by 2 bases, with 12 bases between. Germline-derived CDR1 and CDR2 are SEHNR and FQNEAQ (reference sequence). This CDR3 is CASSWGTGAYNEQFF. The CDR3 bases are TGTGCCAGCAGCTGGGGAACCGGGGCCTACAATGAGCAGTTCTTC.

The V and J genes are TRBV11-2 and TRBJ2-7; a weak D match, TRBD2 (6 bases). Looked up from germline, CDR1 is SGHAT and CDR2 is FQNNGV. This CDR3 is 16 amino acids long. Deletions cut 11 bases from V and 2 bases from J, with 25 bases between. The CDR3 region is CASGGDIDASPYEQYF. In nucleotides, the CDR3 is TGTGCCTCCGGAGGGGATATAGACGCCTCACCCTACGAGCAGTACTTC.

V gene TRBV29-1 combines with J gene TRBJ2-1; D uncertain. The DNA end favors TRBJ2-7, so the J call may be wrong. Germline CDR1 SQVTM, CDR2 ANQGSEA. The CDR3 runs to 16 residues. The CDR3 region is CSVDLAPPKNSYEQYF. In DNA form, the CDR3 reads TGCAGCGTTGACTTAGCCCCCCCCAAAAACTCCTACGAGCAGTACTTC.

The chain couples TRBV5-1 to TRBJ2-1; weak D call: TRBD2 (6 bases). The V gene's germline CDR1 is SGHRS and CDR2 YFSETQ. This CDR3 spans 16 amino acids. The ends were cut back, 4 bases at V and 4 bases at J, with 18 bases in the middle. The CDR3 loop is CASSQGLSRLYNEQFF. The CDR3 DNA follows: TGCGCCAGCAGCCAGGGACTTAGCCGCTTATACAATGAGCAGTTCTTC.

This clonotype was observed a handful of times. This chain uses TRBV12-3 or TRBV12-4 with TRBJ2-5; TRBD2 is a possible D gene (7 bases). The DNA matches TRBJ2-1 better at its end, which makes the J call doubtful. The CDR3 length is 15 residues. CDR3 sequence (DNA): TGTGCCAGCAGCCAGGGACTATCCGGGGGCAGGGAGCAGTTCTTC. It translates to CASSQGLSGGREQFF.

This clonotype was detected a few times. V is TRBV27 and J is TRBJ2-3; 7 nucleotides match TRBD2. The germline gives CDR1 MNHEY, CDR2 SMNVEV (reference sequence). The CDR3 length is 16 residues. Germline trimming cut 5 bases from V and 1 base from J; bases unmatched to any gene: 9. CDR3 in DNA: TGTGCCAGCAGTCTTAAGACTAGCATCGGCACAGATACGCAGTATTTT. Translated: CASSLKTSIGTDTQYF.

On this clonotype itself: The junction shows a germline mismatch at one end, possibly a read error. The DNA for the CDR3 is TGTGCCAGTAGTATACTGACAGGGAACCAAGATACCCAGTACTTC. Translating gives CASSILTGNQDTQYF. The rearrangement joins TRBV19 to TRBJ2-5, with 7 bases lining up with TRBD1. The germline gives CDR1 LNHDA, CDR2 SQIVND (reference sequence). The CDR3 length is 15 residues.

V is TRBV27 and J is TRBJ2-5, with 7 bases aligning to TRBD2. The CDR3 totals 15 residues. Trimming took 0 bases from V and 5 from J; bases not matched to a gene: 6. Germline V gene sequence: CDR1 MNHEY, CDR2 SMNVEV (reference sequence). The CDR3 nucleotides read TGTGCCAGCAGTTTATCGATCGGGGGAGGGGAGACCCAGTACTTC. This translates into CASSLSIGGGETQYF.

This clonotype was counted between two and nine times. DNA of the CDR3: TGTGCCAGCAGCCAAGATTGGCGAGGGAGGAACGAGCAGTACTTC. Translated, it gives CASSQDWRGRNEQYF. The rearrangement uses TRBV3-1 and TRBJ2-5; maybe TRBD2 (6 bases). The end of the DNA aligns better with TRBJ2-7, so the J call may be wrong. CDR3 length equals 15 residues. Germline CDR1 reads LGHDT; CDR2 reads YNNKEL (reference sequence).

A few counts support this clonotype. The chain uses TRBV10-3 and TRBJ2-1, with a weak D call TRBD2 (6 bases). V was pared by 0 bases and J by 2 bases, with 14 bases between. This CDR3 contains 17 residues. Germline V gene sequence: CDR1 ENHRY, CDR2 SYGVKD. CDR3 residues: CAISESGGGLPYNEQFF. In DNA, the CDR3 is TGTGCCATCAGTGAGTCGGGGGGAGGCCTCCCCTACAATGAGCAGTTCTTC.

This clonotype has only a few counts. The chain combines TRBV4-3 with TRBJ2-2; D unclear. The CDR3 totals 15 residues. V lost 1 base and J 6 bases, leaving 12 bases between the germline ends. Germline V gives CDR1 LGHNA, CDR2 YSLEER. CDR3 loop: CASSQVVGFSGELFF. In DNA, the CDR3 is TGCGCCAGCAGCCAAGTAGTTGGGTTTTCCGGGGAGCTGTTTTTT.

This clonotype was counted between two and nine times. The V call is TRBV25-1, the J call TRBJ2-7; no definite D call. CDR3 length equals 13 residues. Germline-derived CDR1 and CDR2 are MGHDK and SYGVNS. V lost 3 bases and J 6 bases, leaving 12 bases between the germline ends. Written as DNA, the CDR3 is TGTGCCAGCAGTGAGGGCAGAGGTCGCGAGCAGTACTTC. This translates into CASSEGRGREQYF.

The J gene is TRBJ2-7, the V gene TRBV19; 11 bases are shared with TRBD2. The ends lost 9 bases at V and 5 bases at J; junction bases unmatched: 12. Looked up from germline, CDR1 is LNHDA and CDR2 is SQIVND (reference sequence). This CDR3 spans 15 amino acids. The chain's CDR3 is CASTPVAGGSNEQYF. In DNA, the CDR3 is TGTGCCAGCACCCCAGTAGCGGGAGGGTCCAACGAGCAGTACTTC.

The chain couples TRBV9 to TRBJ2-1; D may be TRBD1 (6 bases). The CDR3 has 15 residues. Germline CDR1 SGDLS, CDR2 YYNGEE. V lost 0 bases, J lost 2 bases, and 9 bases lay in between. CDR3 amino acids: CASSVDGGAYNEQFF. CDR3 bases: TGTGCCAGCAGCGTAGATGGGGGCGCCTACAATGAGCAGTTCTTC. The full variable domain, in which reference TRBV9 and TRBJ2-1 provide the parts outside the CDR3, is DSGVTQTPKHLITATGQRVTLRCSPRSGDLSVYWYQQSLDQGLQFLIQYYNGEERAKGNILERFSAQQFPDLHSELNLSSLELGDSALYFCASSVDGGAYNEQFFGPGTRLTVL.

Written as DNA, the CDR3 is TGCAGCGTTGACGGGGGCCCAAACACAGATACGCAGTATTTT. It is translated as CSVDGGPNTDTQYF. V usage is TRBV29-1 and J usage is TRBJ2-3, with D possibly being TRBD1 or TRBD2 (6 bases each). The CDR3 is 14 residues long. Germline CDR1 and CDR2: SQVTM and ANQGSEA. The V end was cut by 3 bases, the J end by 2 bases, with 12 bases between.

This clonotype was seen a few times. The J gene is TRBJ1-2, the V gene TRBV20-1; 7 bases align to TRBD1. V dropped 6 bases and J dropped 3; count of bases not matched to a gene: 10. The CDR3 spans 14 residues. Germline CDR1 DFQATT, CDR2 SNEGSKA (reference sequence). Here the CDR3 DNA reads TGCAGTGCCTTACCAGGGGGTCCTGACTATGGCTACACCTTC. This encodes CSALPGGPDYGYTF.

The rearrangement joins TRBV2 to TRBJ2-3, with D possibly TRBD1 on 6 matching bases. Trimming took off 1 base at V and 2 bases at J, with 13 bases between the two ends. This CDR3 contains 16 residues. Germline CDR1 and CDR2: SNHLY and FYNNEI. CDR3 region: CASSEDQGLLTDTQYF. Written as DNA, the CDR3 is TGTGCCAGCAGTGAAGATCAGGGGCTACTCACAGATACGCAGTATTTT.

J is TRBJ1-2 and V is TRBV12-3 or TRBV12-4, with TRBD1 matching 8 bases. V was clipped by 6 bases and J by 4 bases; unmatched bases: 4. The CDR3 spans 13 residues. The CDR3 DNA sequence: TGTGCCAGCAGGAATGACAGGGGCTATGGCTACACCTTC. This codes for CASRNDRGYGYTF.

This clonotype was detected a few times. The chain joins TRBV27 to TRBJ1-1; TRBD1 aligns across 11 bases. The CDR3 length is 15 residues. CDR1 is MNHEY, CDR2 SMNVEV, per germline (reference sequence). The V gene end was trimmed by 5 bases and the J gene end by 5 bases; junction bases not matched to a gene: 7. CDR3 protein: CASSPRTGGRTEAFF. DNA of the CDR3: TGTGCCAGCAGTCCTCGGACAGGGGGCAGAACTGAAGCTTTCTTT.

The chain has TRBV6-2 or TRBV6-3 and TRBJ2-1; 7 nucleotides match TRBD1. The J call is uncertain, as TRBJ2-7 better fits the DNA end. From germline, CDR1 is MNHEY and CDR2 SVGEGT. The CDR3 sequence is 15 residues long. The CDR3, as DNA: TGTGCCAGCAGTTACTGTGGGACAGCTCTCTACGAGCAGTACTTC. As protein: CASSYCGTALYEQYF.

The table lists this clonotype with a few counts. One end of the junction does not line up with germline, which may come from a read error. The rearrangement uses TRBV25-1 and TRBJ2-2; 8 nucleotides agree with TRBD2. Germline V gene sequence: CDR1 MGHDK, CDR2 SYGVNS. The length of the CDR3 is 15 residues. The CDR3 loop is CASSEAGGRPGELFF. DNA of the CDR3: TGTGCCAGCAGTGAAGCGGGAGGCCGACCTGGGGAGCTATTTTTT.

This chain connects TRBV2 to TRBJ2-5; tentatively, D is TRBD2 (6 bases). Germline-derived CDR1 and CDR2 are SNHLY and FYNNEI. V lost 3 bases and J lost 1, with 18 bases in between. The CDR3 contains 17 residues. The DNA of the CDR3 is TGTGCCAGCAGTGAGGTTAGGGCTAGCGTCTTCCAAGAGACCCAGTACTTC. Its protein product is CASSEVRASVFQETQYF.

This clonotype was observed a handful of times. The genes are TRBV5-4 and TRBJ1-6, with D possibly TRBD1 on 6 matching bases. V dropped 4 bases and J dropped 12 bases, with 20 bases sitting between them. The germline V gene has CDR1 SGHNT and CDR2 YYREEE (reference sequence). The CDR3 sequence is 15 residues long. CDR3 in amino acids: CASSPDLDSPVPLHF. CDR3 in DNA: TGTGCCAGCAGCCCCGACCTGGACAGCCCAGTACCCCTCCACTTT.

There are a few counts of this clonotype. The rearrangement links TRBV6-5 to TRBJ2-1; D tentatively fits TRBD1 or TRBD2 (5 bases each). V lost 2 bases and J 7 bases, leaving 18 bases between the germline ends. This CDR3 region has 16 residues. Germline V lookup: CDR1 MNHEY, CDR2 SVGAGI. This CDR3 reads CASSYELGERRNEQFF. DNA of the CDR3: TGTGCCAGCAGTTACGAGTTGGGGGAGCGGAGGAATGAGCAGTTCTTC.

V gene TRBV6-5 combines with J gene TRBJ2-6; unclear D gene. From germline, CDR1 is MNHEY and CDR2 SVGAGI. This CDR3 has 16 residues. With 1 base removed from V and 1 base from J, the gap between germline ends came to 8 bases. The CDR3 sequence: CASSYFLASGANVLTF. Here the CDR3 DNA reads TGTGCCAGCAGTTACTTTCTCGCGTCTGGGGCCAACGTCCTGACTTTC.

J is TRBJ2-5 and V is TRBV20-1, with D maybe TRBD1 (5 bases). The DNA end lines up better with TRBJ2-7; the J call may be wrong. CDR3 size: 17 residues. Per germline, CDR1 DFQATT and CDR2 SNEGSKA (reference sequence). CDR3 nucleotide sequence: TGCAGTGCTAGAGCTCTAGGGATCGGACAATCTGCCCACGAGCAGTACTTC. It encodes CSARALGIGQSAHEQYF.

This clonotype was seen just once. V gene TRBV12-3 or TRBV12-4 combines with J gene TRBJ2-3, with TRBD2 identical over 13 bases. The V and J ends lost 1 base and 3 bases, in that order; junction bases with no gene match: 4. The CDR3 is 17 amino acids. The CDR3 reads CASSLGTSGRGTDTQYF. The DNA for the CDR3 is TGTGCCAGCAGTTTAGGGACTAGCGGGAGAGGGACAGATACGCAGTATTTT.

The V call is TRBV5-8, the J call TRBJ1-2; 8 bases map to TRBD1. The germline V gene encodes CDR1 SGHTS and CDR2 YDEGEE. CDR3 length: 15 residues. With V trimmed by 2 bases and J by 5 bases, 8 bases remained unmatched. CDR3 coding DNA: TGTGCCAGCAGCTTCGGACAGGGACTTAGATATGGCTACACCTTC. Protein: CASSFGQGLRYGYTF.